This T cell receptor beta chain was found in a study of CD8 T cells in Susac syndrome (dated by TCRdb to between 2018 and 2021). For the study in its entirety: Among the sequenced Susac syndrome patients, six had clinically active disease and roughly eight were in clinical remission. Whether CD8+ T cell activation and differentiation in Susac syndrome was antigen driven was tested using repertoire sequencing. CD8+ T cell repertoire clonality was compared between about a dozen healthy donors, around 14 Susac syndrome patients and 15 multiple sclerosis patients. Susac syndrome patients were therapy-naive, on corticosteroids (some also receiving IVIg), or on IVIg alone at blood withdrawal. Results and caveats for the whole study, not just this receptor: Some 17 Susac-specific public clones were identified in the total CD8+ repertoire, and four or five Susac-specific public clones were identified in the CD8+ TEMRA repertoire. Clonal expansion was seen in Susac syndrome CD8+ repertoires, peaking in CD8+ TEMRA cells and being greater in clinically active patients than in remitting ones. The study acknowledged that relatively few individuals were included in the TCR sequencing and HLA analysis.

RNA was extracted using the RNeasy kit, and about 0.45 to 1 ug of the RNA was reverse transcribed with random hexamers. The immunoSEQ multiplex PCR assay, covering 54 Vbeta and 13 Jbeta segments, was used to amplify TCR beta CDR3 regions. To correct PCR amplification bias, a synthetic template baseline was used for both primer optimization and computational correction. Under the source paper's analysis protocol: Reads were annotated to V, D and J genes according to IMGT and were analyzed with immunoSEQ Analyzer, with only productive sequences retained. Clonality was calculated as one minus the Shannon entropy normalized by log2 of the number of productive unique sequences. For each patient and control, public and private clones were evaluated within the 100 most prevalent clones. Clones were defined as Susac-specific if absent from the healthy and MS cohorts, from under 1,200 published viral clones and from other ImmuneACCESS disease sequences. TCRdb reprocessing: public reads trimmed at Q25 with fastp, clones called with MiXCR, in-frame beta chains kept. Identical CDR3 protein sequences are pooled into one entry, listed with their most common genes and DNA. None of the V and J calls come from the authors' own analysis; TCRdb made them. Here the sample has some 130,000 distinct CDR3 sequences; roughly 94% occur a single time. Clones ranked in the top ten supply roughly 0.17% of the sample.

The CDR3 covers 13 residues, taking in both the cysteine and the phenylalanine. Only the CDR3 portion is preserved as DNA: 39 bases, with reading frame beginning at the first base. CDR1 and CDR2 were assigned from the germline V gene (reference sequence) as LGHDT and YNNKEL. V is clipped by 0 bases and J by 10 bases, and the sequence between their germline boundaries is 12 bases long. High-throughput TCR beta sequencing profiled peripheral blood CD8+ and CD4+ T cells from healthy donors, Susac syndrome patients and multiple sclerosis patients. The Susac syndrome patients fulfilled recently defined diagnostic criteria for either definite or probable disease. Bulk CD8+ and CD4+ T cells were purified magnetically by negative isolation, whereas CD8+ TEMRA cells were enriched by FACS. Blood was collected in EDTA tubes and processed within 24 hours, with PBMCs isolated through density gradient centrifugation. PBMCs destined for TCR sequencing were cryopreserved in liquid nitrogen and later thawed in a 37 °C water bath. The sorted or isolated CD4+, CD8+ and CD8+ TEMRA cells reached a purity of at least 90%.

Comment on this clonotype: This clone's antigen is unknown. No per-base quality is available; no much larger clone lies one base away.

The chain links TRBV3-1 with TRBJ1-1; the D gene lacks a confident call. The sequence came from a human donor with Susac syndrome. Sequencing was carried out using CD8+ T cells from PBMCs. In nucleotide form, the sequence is TGTGCCAGCAGCCAAGAAGGGCCTACAGCAGCTTTCTTT. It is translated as CASSQEGPTAAFF. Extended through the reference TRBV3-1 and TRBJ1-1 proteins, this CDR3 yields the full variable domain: DTAVSQTPKYLVTQMGNDKSIKCEQNLGHDTMYWYKQDSKKFLKIMFSYNNKELIINETVPNRFSPKSPDKAHLNLHINSLELGDSAVYFCASSQEGPTAAFFGQGTRLTVV.